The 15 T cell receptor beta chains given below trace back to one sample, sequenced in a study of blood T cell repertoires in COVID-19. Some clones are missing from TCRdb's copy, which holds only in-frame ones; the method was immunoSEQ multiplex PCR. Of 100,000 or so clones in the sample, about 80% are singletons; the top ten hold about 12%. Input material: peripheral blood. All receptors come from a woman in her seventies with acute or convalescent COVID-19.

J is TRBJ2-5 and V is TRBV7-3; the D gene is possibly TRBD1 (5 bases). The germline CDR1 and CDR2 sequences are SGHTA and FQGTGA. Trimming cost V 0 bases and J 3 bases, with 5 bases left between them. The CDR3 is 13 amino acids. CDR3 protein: CASSLTGEETQYF. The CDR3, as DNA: TGTGCCAGCAGCTTAACAGGGGAAGAGACCCAGTACTTC.

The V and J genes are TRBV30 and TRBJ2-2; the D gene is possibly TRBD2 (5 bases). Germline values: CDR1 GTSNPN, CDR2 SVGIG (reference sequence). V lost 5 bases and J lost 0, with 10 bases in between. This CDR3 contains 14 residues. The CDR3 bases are TGTGCCTGGGATCTCGGGGCGAACACCGGGGAGCTGTTTTTT. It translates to CAWDLGANTGELFF.

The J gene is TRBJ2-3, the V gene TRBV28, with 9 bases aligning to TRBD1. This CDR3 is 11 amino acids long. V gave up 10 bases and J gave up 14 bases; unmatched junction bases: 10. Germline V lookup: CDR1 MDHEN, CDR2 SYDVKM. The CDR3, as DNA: TGTGCCACCTGGGACAGGGCGAGATCGTATTTT. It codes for CATWDRARSYF.

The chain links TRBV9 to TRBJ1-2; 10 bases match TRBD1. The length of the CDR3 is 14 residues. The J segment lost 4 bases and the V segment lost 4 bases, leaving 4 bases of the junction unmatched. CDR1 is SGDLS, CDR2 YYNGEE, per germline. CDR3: CASSPRTGGYGYTF. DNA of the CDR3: TGTGCCAGCAGCCCCCGGACAGGGGGCTATGGCTACACCTTC.

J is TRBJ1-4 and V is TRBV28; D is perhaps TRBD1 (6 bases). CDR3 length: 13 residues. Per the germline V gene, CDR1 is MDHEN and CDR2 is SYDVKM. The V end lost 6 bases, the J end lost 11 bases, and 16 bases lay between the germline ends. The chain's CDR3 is CASSPYRDGKLFF. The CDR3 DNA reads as TGTGCCAGCAGCCCCTACAGGGACGGGAAACTGTTTTTT.

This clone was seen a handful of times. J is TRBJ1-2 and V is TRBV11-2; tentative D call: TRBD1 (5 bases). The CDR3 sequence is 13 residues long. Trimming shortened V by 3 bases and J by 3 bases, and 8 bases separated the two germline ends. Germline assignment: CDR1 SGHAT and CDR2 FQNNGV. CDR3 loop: CASSFTQDYGYTF. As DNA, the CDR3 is TGTGCCAGCAGCTTCACACAGGACTATGGCTACACCTTC.

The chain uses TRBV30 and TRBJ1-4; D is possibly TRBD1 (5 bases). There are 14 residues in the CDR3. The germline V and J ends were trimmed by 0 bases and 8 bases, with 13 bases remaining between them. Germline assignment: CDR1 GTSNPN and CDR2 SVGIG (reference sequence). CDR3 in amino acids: CAWSVQEGREKLFF. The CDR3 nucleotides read TGTGCCTGGAGTGTACAGGAGGGTCGGGAAAAACTGTTTTTT.

As DNA, the CDR3 is TGTGCCTGGAGCGCGCGGGGGGGCTGGTTGAATGAGCAGTTCTTC. This codes for CAWSARGGWLNEQFF. V is TRBV30 and J is TRBJ2-1, with 9 bases matching TRBD2. After removal of 3 bases from V and 7 bases from J, the junction contained 10 bases not matched to a gene. Germline CDR1 and CDR2: GTSNPN and SVGIG (reference sequence). This CDR3 has 15 amino acids. The full variable domain, rest sourced from reference TRBV30 and TRBJ2-1, is SQTIHQWPATLVQPVGSPLSLECTVEGTSNPNLYWYRQAAGRGLQLLFYSVGIGQISSEVPQNLSASRPQDRQFILSSKKLLLSDSGFYLCAWSARGGWLNEQFFGPGTRLTVL.

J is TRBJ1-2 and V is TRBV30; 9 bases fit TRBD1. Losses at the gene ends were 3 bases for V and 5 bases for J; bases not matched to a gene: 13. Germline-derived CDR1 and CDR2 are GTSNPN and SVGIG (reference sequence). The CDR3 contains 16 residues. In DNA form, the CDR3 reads TGTGCCTGGAGCCCACGGGGACAGGGAGGGAGGTATGGCTACACCTTC. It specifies CAWSPRGQGGRYGYTF.

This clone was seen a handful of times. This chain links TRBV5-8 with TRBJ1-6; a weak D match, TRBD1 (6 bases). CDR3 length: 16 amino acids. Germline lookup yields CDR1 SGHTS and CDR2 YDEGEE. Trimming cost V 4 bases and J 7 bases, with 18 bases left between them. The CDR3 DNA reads TGTGCCAGCAGCAAGGACAGCAGTGGGCAAAATTCACCCCTCCACTTT. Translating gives CASSKDSSGQNSPLHF.

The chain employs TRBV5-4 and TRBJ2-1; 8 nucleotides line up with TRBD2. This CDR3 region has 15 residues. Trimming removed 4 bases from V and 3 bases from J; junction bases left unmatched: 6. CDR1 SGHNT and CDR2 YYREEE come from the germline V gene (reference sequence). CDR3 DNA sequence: TGTGCCAGCAGCGCTCGGGGGGGCGGCTACAATGAGCAGTTCTTC. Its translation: CASSARGGGYNEQFF. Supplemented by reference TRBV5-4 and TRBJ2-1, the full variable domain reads ETGVTQSPTHLIKTRGQQVTLRCSSQSGHNTVSWYQQALGQGPQFIFQYYREEENGRGNFPPRFSGLQFPNYSSELNVNALELDDSALYLCASSARGGGYNEQFFGPGTRLTVL.

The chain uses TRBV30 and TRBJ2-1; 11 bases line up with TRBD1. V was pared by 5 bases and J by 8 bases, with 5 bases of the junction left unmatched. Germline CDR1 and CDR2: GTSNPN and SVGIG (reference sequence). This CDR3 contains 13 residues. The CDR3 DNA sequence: TGTGCCTGGGGACAGGGGGCAAGGTATGAGCAGTTCTTC. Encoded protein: CAWGQGARYEQFF.

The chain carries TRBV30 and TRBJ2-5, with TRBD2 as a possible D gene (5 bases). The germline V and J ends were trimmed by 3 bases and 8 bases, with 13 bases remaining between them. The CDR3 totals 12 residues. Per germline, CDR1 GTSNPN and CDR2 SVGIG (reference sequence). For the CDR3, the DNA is TGTGCCTGGAGGCTCGCGGGTGAAACCCAGTACTTC. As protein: CAWRLAGETQYF.

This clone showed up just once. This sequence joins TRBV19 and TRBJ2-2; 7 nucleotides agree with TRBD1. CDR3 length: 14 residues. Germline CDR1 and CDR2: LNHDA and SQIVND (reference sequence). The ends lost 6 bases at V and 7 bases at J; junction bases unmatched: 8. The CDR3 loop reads CASRRQGNGGELFF. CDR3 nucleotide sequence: TGTGCCAGTAGGAGACAGGGAAATGGCGGGGAGCTGTTTTTT.

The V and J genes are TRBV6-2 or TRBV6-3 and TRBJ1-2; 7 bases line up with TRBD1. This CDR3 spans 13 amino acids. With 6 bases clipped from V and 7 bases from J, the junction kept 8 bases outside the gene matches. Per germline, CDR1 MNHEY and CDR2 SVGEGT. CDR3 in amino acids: CASSLGTVSGYTF. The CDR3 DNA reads TGTGCCAGCAGCCTTGGGACAGTTTCTGGCTACACCTTC.